This passage covers 14 T cell receptor beta chains from one sample sequenced in a study of CD8+ T cells in alopecia areata. cDNA reverse transcribed from extracted RNA served as the sequencing template. Libraries were prepared by immunoSEQ multiplex PCR; TCRdb keeps only in-frame clonotypes and omits some of them. The repertoire holds 150,000 to 190,000 clones, with about 50% as singletons. Sample: CD8+ T cells sorted from blood, taken at week 0. These receptor sequences come from a human donor with alopecia areata.

This clone came up a few times. This rearrangement joins TRBV18 to TRBJ2-5; D may correspond to TRBD1 or TRBD2 (6 bases each). CDR1 and CDR2 (germline): KGHSH, LQKENI. This CDR3 is built from 15 residues. The V end was cut by 0 bases, the J end by 3 bases, with 11 bases between. The CDR3 DNA is TGTGCCAGCTCACCACCCTGGGGGGCCGAAGAGACCCAGTACTTC. As protein: CASSPPWGAEETQYF.

J is TRBJ2-7 and V is TRBV6-9; D gene ambiguous. The germline V gene encodes CDR1 MNHGY and CDR2 SVAAGI. Deletions cut 7 bases from V and 5 bases from J, with 6 bases between. This CDR3 has 10 amino acids. The CDR3 protein is CASIWNEQYF. The CDR3 bases are TGTGCCAGCATTTGGAACGAGCAGTACTTC.

The rearrangement uses TRBV29-1 and TRBJ1-1; D gene unclear. V was cut by 5 bases and J by 7 bases, with 8 bases left in between. The CDR3 runs 10 residues. From germline, CDR1 is SQVTM and CDR2 ANQGSEA. The CDR3, as DNA: TGCAGCGTTACCGACGGTGAAGCTTTCTTT. Translated: CSVTDGEAFF.

This chain uses TRBV9 with TRBJ2-3; D unresolved. The germline V gene encodes CDR1 SGDLS and CDR2 YYNGEE. The germline V and J ends were trimmed by 0 bases and 4 bases, with 3 bases remaining between them. This CDR3 region has 12 residues. The CDR3 is CASSVAADTQYF. As DNA, the CDR3 is TGTGCCAGCAGCGTAGCAGCAGATACGCAGTATTTT.

The chain recombines TRBV27 with TRBJ2-3; D may be TRBD1 (5 bases). This CDR3 has 13 amino acids. V was pared by 1 base and J by 6 bases, with 8 bases between. From germline, CDR1 is MNHEY and CDR2 SMNVEV (reference sequence). The CDR3 reads CASSLFDSDTQYF. DNA of the CDR3: TGTGCCAGCAGTTTATTTGACAGTGATACGCAGTATTTT.

V usage is TRBV2 and J usage is TRBJ1-1; 8 bases align to TRBD1. The CDR3 length is 14 residues. The V segment lost 4 bases and the J segment 3 bases; nucleotides outside the gene matches: 4. Germline CDR1 and CDR2: SNHLY and FYNNEI. This chain's CDR3 is CASSAGTGYTEAFF. As DNA, the CDR3 is TGTGCCAGCAGTGCCGGGACAGGCTACACTGAAGCTTTCTTT.

The V gene is TRBV6-6, the J gene TRBJ2-1; no definite D call. Looked up from germline, CDR1 is MNHNY and CDR2 is SVGAGI (reference sequence). V lost 6 bases, J lost 8 bases, and 11 bases lay in between. The CDR3 spans 12 residues. Here the CDR3 reads CASSTTDDEQFF. CDR3 DNA sequence: TGTGCCAGCAGCACTACGGACGATGAGCAGTTCTTC.

The gene calls are TRBV7-2 and TRBJ1-2, with a tentative D call TRBD1 (5 bases). Germline V gene sequence: CDR1 SGHTA, CDR2 FQGNSA. V was cut by 3 bases and J by 5 bases, with 7 bases left in between. The CDR3 consists of 12 residues. The CDR3 sequence is CASSLGHYGYTF. As DNA, the CDR3 is TGTGCCAGCAGCTTGGGGCATTATGGCTACACCTTC.

This clone was counted between two and nine times. This rearrangement joins TRBV29-1 to TRBJ1-1; 7 bases match TRBD1. The V gene's germline CDR1 is SQVTM and CDR2 ANQGSEA. The CDR3 has 13 residues. J gave up 5 bases and V 4 bases, and 7 bases lay outside the gene matches. CDR3 sequence: CSVVQGGGTEAFF. DNA for the CDR3: TGCAGCGTTGTTCAGGGGGGTGGGACTGAAGCTTTCTTT.

This clone was seen a handful of times. The rearrangement uses TRBV14 and TRBJ2-1, with D hard to call. Germline V CDR1 and CDR2: SGHDN, FVKESK. The CDR3 is 13 amino acids. Trimming stripped 3 bases from V and 7 bases from J, with 10 bases between. The DNA for the CDR3 is TGTGCCAGCAGCCAGTTCACCCAGAATGAGCAGTTCTTC. The encoded protein is CASSQFTQNEQFF.

This clone was counted a few times. The chain is built from TRBV11-2 and TRBJ2-7, with D hard to call. CDR3 length equals 15 residues. V dropped 7 bases and J dropped 0 bases, with 16 bases sitting between them. Germline V gene data show CDR1 as SGHAT and CDR2 as FQNNGV. CDR3 in DNA: TGTGCCAGCACCCCAGAAGGTCGTAGCTCCTACGAGCAGTACTTC. Its protein product is CASTPEGRSSYEQYF.

Here the CDR3 reads CASSSRGNEQYF. In DNA form, the CDR3 reads TGTGCCAGCAGTTCCAGGGGTAACGAGCAGTACTTC. The rearrangement uses TRBV27 and TRBJ2-7; D perhaps matches TRBD1 (6 bases). Trimming shortened V by 4 bases and J by 5 bases, and 9 bases separated the two germline ends. The CDR3 loop spans 12 amino acids. Germline assignment: CDR1 MNHEY and CDR2 SMNVEV (reference sequence).

For the CDR3, the DNA is TGTGCCAGCAGCTCACCGGGGAGGTACGAGCAGTACTTC. It translates to CASSSPGRYEQYF. This chain links TRBV7-9 with TRBJ2-7, with D possibly matching TRBD2 (6 bases). CDR3 length: 13 amino acids. With 4 bases removed from V and 4 bases from J, the gap between germline ends came to 11 bases. CDR1 SEHNR and CDR2 FQNEAQ come from the germline V gene (reference sequence).

The rearrangement uses TRBV6-5 and TRBJ2-7; 8 bases agree with TRBD2. This CDR3 region has 16 residues. The V gene end was trimmed by 0 bases and the J gene end by 1 base; junction bases not matched to a gene: 5. Germline CDR1 and CDR2: MNHEY and SVGAGI. The CDR3 reads CASSYSASGLSYEQYF. The DNA of the CDR3 is TGTGCCAGCAGTTACTCGGCTAGCGGGTTGTCCTACGAGCAGTACTTC.